These 16 T cell receptor beta chains came from one sample sequenced in a study of molecular identifiers for immune sequencing clone quantification (dated by TCRdb to 2017 to 2018). Libraries were made using PCR. TCRdb records Illumina HiSeq 4000 as the sequencer. The public reads were run again by TCRdb, first through fastp at Q25 and then through MiXCR, and only productive beta chains were kept. A single entry per CDR3 protein holds the most common genes and DNA from its merged rows. Across this sample there are about 640,000 distinct CDR3 sequences, with 15% to 20% seen only once. 0.85% of the sample is in the top ten clones. Sequenced material: naive CD8+ T cells from blood, with Jurkat cell RNA spiked in. Taken with the paper, the label for cell subset or site translates to: FACS-sorted CD8+CD4-CCR7+CD45RA+ naive T cells. The receptors originated from a human donor in good health. Some libraries in this study had Jurkat cell RNA spiked in.

The table lists this clonotype with a few counts. This chain joins TRBV6-1 and TRBJ2-7; D is undetermined. Between the trimmed V and J ends, which lost 4 bases and 7 bases, there was a span of 5 bases. The CDR3 spans 10 residues. The germline V gene encodes CDR1 MNHNS and CDR2 SASEGT. CDR3 bases: TGTGCCAGCAGTGCCGCTGAGCAGTACTTC. Amino acids: CASSAAEQYF.

This clonotype was seen ten or more times. The chain carries TRBV20-1 and TRBJ2-2; 8 bases map to TRBD2. The CDR3 length is 14 residues. The V gene's germline CDR1 is DFQATT and CDR2 SNEGSKA (reference sequence). J was trimmed by 0 bases and V by 6 bases; bases with no gene match: 3. The chain's CDR3 is CSARTSPNTGELFF. The CDR3 DNA sequence: TGCAGTGCACGGACTAGCCCGAACACCGGGGAGCTGTTTTTT.

This clonotype was recorded many times. This chain joins TRBV6-5 and TRBJ2-7, with a possible D match to TRBD2 (7 bases). V lost 2 bases and J lost 5, with 13 bases in between. Germline lookup yields CDR1 MNHEY and CDR2 SVGAGI. The CDR3 is made up of 14 amino acids. The CDR3, as DNA: TGTGCCAGCAGTTACGGGGGGGCGGCGAACGAGCAGTACTTC. Translated, it gives CASSYGGAANEQYF.

The sample holds one count of this clonotype. A clone one base away is much larger, so this may be a read error. V gene TRBV20-1 combines with J gene TRBJ1-2, with unresolved D. CDR1 is DFQATT and CDR2 is SNEGSKA in the germline V gene (reference sequence). CDR3 size: 14 residues. Here the CDR3 reads CSARDVDGDYGHTF. In DNA form, the CDR3 reads TGCAGTGCTAGAGATGTAGACGGTGACTATGGCCACACCTTC.

This clonotype was counted at least ten times. V is TRBV6-6 and J is TRBJ2-3, with D perhaps matching TRBD2 (6 bases). This CDR3 comprises 11 residues. The germline V gene encodes CDR1 MNHNY and CDR2 SVGAGI (reference sequence). V was clipped by 6 bases and J by 8 bases, with 9 bases between them. CDR3 sequence: CASSRRGTQYF. The CDR3 coding sequence is TGTGCCAGCAGCCGGAGGGGTACGCAGTATTTT.

The chain employs TRBV19 and TRBJ2-5; no firm D call. CDR1 and CDR2 from the germline V gene are LNHDA and SQIVND (reference sequence). The length of the CDR3 is 15 residues. The V and J ends lost 3 bases and 1 base respectively, with 12 bases between them. The CDR3 nucleotides read TGTGCCAGTAGTATGGGTCCTCCCATCCAAGAGACCCAGTACTTC. Protein: CASSMGPPIQETQYF.

This clonotype occurred once. This CDR3 is missing its conserved last phenylalanine or tryptophan, likely due to a read error. The rearrangement links TRBV5-1 to TRBJ1-1; a possible D gene is TRBD1 (5 bases). Deletions cut 5 bases from V and 2 bases from J, with 10 bases between. The CDR3 contains 13 residues. Germline assignment: CDR1 SGHRS and CDR2 YFSETQ. The CDR3 DNA sequence: TGCGCCAGCAGGCTAGACAGTAACACTGAAGCTTTCCTT. This encodes CASRLDSNTEAFL.

Remarks on this clonotype: With a much larger clone just one base away, this may be a read error. The chain is built from TRBV27 and TRBJ2-3; the D gene is possibly TRBD2 (5 bases). CDR3 length: 16 amino acids. Germline CDR1 reads MNHEY; CDR2 reads SMNVEV (reference sequence). The DNA for the CDR3 is TGTGCCAGCAGTTTCACCCTTTCCCGGGGAGCAGATACGCAGTGTTTT. As protein: CASSFTLSRGADTQCF.

This clonotype occurred a few times. The V call is TRBV18, the J call TRBJ2-1; D may be TRBD1 or TRBD2 (5 bases each). Germline V gives CDR1 KGHSH, CDR2 LQKENI. Trimming pared 3 bases from V and 3 bases from J, leaving 15 bases between. This CDR3 spans 16 amino acids. The CDR3 nucleotides are TGTGCCAGCTCACCCGACAGAGGGGAGCTCTACAATGAGCAGTTCTTC. This translates into CASSPDRGELYNEQFF.

For this clonotype: This may be a read error: a much more frequent sequence differs by one nucleotide. As DNA, the CDR3 is TGTGCCAGCAGTCCGGTCAACGTTAACTATGGCCACACCTTC. Protein product: CASSPVNVNYGHTF. This chain links TRBV6-5 with TRBJ1-2; D uncertain. Germline loops: CDR1 MNHEY, CDR2 SVGAGI. This CDR3 has 14 amino acids.

The chain combines TRBV7-9 with TRBJ2-1; 9 bases map to TRBD1. The junction had 7 bases not matched to a gene; V was cut back by 5 bases and J by 5 bases. The CDR3 contains 15 residues. Germline V gene lookup returns CDR1 SEHNR and CDR2 FQNEAQ (reference sequence). The CDR3 DNA follows: TGTGCCAGCAGCCAGCAGACAGGGGGTAACAATGAGCAGTTCTTC. Its protein product is CASSQQTGGNNEQFF.

Details on this clonotype: This may be a read error: a much more frequent sequence differs by one nucleotide. The genes are TRBV3-1 and TRBJ2-5, with 9 bases identical to TRBD2. The CDR3 is made up of 16 amino acids. Germline values: CDR1 LGHDT, CDR2 YNNKEL (reference sequence). The CDR3 coding sequence is TGTGCCAGCAGCCAGGGTAGCGGGGGCCTCCAAGAGACCCAGCACTTC. Protein product: CASSQGSGGLQETQHF.

This clonotype has a count of ten or more. The chain links TRBV5-4 to TRBJ2-5; 14 bases align to TRBD2. V lost 4 bases and J lost 0; bases outside the gene matches: 8. Germline CDR1 SGHNT, CDR2 YYREEE (reference sequence). This CDR3 region has 18 residues. The CDR3 DNA reads as TGTGCCAGCAGCCCGGGGACTAGCGGGGGTTTGTACCAAGAGACCCAGTACTTC. It encodes CASSPGTSGGLYQETQYF. The full variable domain, its missing parts supplied by reference TRBV5-4 and TRBJ2-5, is ETGVTQSPTHLIKTRGQQVTLRCSSQSGHNTVSWYQQALGQGPQFIFQYYREEENGRGNFPPRFSGLQFPNYSSELNVNALELDDSALYLCASSPGTSGGLYQETQYFGPGTRLLVL.

This clonotype was seen ten or more times. The chain couples TRBV30 to TRBJ2-7; 11 bases line up with TRBD1. J lost 3 bases, V lost 4 bases, and 5 bases had no gene match. CDR3 length: 14 residues. Germline values: CDR1 GTSNPN, CDR2 SVGIG (reference sequence). CDR3 sequence reads: CAWTGTGGFYEQYF. The CDR3 region has the DNA TGTGCCTGGACCGGGACAGGGGGGTTCTACGAGCAGTACTTC.

In its sample, this clonotype was seen many times. The CDR3 DNA is TGTGCCAGTCTAGCCGGGGCCAACGTCCTGACTTTC. Protein: CASLAGANVLTF. The J gene is TRBJ2-6, the V gene TRBV12-3 or TRBV12-4, with a weak D call TRBD2 (5 bases). Trimming left V 9 bases short and J 4 bases short, with 7 bases between. The length of the CDR3 is 12 residues.

This clonotype was seen more than once but under ten times. V gene TRBV12-3 or TRBV12-4 combines with J gene TRBJ1-2; 11 bases are a match to TRBD1. V gave up 5 bases and J gave up 5 bases; unmatched junction bases: 4. CDR3 size: 14 residues. CDR3 loop: CASSTWDRGYGYTF. DNA for the CDR3: TGTGCCAGCAGTACCTGGGACAGGGGGTATGGCTACACCTTC.